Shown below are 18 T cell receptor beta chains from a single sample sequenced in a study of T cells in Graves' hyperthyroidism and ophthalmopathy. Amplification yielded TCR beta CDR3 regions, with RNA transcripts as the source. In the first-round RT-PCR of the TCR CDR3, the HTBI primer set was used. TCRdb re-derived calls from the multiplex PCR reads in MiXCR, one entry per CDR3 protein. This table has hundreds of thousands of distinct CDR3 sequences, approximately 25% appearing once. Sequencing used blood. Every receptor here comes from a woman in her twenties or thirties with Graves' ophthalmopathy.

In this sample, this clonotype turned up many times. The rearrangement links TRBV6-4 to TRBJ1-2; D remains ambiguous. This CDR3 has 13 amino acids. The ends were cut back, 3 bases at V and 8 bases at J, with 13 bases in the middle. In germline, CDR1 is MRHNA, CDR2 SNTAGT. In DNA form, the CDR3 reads TGTGCCAGCAGTGATAACAGAAAGGGAGGCTACACCTTC. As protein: CASSDNRKGGYTF.

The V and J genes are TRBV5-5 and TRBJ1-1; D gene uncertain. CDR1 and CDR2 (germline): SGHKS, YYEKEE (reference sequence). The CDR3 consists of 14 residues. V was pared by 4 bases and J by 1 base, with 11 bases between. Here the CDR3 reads CASSDGYSNTEAFF. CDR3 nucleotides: TGTGCCAGCAGCGACGGATACTCGAACACTGAAGCTTTCTTT. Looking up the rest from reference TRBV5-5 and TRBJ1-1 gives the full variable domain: DAGVTQSPTHLIKTRGQQVTLRCSPISGHKSVSWYQQVLGQGPQFIFQYYEKEERGRGNFPDRFSARQFPNYSSELNVNALLLGDSALYLCASSDGYSNTEAFFGQGTRLTVV.

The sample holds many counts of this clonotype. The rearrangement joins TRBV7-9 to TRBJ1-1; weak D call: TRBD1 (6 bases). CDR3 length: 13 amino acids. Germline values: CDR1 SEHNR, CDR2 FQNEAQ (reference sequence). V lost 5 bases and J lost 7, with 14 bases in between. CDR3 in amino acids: CASSTTGGREAFF. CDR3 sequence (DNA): TGTGCCAGCAGCACGACAGGAGGTCGTGAAGCTTTCTTT.

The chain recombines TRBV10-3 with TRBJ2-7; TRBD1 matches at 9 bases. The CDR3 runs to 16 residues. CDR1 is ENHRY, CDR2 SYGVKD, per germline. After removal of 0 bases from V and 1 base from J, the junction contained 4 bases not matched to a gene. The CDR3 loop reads CAISESGQGTSYEQYF. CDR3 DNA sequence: TGTGCCATCAGTGAGTCAGGACAGGGGACTTCCTACGAGCAGTACTTC.

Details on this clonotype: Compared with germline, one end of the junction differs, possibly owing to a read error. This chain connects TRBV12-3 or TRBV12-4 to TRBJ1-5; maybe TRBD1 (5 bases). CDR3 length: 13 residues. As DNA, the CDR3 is TGTGCCAGCAGGGGGGTAACTAATCAGCCGCAGCATTTT. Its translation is CASRGVTNQPQHF.

CDR3 nucleotides: TGTGCCAGCAGTGAAGTCAGTAACACTGAAGCTTTCTTT. This translates into CASSEVSNTEAFF. The gene calls are TRBV25-1 and TRBJ1-1; D gene uncertain. V was trimmed by 2 bases and J by 2 bases, leaving 6 bases between them. Germline V gene sequence: CDR1 MGHDK, CDR2 SYGVNS. The CDR3 spans 13 residues.

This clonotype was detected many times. The CDR3 spells CASSLGGVMDEQYF. CDR3 DNA: TGTGCCAGCAGTTTGGGAGGGGTTATGGACGAGCAGTACTTC. The chain recombines TRBV12-3 or TRBV12-4 with TRBJ2-7, with 7 bases aligning to TRBD2. This CDR3 region has 14 residues. After removal of 3 bases from V and 5 bases from J, the junction contained 7 bases not matched to a gene.

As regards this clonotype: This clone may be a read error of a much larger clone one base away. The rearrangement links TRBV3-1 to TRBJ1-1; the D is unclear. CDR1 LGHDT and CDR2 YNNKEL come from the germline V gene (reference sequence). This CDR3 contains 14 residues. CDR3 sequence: CASSPLDLNTEASF. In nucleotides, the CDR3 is TGTGCCAGCAGCCCTCTGGACTTGAACACTGAAGCTTCCTTT. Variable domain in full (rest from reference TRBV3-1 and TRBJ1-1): DTAVSQTPKYLVTQMGNDKSIKCEQNLGHDTMYWYKQDSKKFLKIMFSYNNKELIINETVPNRFSPKSPDKAHLNLHINSLELGDSAVYFCASSPLDLNTEASFGQGTRLTVV.

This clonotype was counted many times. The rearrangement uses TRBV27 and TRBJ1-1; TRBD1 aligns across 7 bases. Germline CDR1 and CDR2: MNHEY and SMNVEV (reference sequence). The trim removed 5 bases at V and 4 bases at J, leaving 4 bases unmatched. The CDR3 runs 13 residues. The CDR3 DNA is TGTGCCAGCAGTACAGGGGCGATCACTGAAGCTTTCTTT. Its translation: CASSTGAITEAFF.

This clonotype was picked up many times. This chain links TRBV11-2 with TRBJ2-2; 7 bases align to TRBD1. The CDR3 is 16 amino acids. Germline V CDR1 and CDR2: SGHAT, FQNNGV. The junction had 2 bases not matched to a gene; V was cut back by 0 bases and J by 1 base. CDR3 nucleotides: TGTGCCAGCAGCTTAGATCGGACAGGGAACACCGGGGAGCTGTTTTTT. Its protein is CASSLDRTGNTGELFF.

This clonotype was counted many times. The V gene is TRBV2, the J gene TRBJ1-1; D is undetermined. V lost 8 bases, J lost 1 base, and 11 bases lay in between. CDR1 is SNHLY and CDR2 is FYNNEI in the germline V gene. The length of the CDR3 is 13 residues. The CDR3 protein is CASRGQANTEAFF. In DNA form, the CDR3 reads TGTGCCAGCCGCGGTCAAGCGAACACTGAAGCTTTCTTT.

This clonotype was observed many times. CDR3 region: CASSPPPQMNTEAFF. The CDR3 nucleotides are TGTGCCAGCAGCCCCCCCCCCCAAATGAACACTGAAGCTTTCTTT. The rearrangement uses TRBV7-8 and TRBJ1-1; no clear D gene. Germline CDR1 and CDR2: SGHVS and FQNEAQ. With 5 bases removed from V and 0 bases from J, the gap between germline ends came to 13 bases. The CDR3 totals 15 residues.

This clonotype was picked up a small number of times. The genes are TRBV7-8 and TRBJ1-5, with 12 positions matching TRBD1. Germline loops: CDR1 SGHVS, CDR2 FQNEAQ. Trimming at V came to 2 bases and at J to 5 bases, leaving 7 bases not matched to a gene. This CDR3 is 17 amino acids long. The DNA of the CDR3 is TGTGCCAGCAGCTTACACCGGGACAGGGGGCTTGATCAGCCCCAGCATTTT. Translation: CASSLHRDRGLDQPQHF.

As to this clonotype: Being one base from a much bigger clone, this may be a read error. This CDR3 reads CASSEGVVGNEQYF. The CDR3 DNA sequence: TGTGCCAGCAGCGAAGGGGTTGTGGGGAACGAGCAGTACTTC. The V and J genes are TRBV9 and TRBJ2-7, with a possible D match to TRBD1 (5 bases). The CDR3 totals 14 residues. Trimming stripped 3 bases from V and 5 bases from J, with 15 bases between. Germline CDR1 is SGDLS and CDR2 is YYNGEE.

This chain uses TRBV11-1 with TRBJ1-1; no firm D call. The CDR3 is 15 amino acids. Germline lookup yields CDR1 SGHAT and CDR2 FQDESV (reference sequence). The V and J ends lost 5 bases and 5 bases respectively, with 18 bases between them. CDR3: CASSAYKAPGTEAFF. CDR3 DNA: TGTGCCAGCAGCGCCTACAAGGCCCCTGGGACTGAAGCTTTCTTT.

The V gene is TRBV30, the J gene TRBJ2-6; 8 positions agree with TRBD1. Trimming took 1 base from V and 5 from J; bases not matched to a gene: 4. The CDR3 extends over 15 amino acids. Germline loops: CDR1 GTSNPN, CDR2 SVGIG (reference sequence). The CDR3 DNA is TGTGCCTGGAGTGGACAGGGGATGAGGGCCAACGTCCTGACTTTC. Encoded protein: CAWSGQGMRANVLTF. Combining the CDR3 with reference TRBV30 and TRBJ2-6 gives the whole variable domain SQTIHQWPATLVQPVGSPLSLECTVEGTSNPNLYWYRQAAGRGLQLLFYSVGIGQISSEVPQNLSASRPQDRQFILSSKKLLLSDSGFYLCAWSGQGMRANVLTFGAGSRLTVL.

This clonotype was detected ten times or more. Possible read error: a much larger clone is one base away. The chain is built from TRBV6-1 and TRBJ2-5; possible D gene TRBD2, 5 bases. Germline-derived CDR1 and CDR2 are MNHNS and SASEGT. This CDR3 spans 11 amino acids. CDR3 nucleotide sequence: TGTGCCAGCTGGCTAGCAGAGGCCCAGTACTTC. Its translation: CASWLAEAQYF.

CDR3 DNA sequence: TGTGCCAGCAGTGAAGAAAAGGTGTATTCCGACGAGCAGTACTTC. Translation: CASSEEKVYSDEQYF. The J gene is TRBJ2-7, the V gene TRBV6-1, with D uncertain. Trimming left V 1 base short and J 5 bases short, with 15 bases between. Germline V gives CDR1 MNHNS, CDR2 SASEGT. CDR3 size: 15 residues.